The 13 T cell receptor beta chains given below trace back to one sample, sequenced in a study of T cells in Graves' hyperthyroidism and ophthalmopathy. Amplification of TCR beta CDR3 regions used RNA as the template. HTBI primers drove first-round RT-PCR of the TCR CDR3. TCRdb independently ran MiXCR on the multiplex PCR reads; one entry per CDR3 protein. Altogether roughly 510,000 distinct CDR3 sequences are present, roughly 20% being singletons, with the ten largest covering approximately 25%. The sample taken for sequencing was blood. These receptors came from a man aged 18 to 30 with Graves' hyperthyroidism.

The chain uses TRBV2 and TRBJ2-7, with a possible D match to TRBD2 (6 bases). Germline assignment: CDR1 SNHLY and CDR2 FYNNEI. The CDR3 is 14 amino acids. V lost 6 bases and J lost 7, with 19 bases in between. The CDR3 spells CASRPLEGAREQYF. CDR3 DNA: TGTGCCAGCAGACCCCTGGAGGGAGCTAGGGAGCAGTACTTC.

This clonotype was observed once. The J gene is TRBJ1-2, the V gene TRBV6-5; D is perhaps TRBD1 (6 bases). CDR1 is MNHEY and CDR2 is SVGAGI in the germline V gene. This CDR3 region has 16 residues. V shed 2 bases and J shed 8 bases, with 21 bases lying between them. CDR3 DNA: TGTGCCAGCAGTTACCGAAGCGGGACAAGCGGGAAGGGCTACACCTTC. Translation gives CASSYRSGTSGKGYTF.

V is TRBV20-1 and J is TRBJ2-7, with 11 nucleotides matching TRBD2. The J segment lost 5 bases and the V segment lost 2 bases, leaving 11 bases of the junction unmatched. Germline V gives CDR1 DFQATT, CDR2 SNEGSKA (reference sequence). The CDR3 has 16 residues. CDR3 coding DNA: TGCAGTGCTAGACACCTCCGACTAGCGGGACCGAACGAGCAGTACTTC. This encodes CSARHLRLAGPNEQYF.

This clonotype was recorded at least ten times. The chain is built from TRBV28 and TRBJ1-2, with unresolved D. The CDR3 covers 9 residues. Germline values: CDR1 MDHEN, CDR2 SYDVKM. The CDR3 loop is CAILYGYTF. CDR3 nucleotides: TGTGCTATACTCTATGGCTACACCTTC.

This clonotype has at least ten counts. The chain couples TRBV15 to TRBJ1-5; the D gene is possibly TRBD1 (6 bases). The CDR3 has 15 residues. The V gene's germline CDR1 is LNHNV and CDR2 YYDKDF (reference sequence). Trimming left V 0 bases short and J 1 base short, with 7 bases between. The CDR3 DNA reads TGTGCCACCAGCAGAGAGGACAGAAGCAATCAGCCCCAGCATTTT. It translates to CATSREDRSNQPQHF.

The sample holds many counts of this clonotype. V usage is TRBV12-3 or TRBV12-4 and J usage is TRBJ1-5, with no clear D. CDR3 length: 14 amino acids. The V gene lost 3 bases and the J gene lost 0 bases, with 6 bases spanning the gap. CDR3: CASSFYSSNQPQHF. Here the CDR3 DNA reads TGTGCCAGCAGTTTCTACAGTAGCAATCAGCCCCAGCATTTT.

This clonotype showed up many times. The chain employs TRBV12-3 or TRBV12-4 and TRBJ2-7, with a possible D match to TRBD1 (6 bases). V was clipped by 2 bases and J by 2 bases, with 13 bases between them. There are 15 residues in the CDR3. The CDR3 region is CASSLNGGFAYEQYF. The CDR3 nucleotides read TGTGCCAGCAGTTTAAATGGGGGCTTCGCCTACGAGCAGTACTTC.

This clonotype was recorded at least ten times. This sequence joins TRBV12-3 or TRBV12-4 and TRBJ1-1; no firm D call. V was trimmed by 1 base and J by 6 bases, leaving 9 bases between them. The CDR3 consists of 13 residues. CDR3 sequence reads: CASSLGGAAEAFF. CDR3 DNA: TGTGCCAGCAGTTTAGGCGGCGCGGCTGAAGCTTTCTTT.

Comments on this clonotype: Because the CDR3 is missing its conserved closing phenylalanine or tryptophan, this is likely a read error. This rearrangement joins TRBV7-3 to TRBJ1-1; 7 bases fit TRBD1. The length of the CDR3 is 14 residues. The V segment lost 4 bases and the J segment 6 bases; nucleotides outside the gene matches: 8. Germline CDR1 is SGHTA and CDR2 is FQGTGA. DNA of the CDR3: TGTGCCAGCAGCTCATTGACAGGGAGTGCTGAAGCTTTCTCT. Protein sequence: CASSSLTGSAEAFS.

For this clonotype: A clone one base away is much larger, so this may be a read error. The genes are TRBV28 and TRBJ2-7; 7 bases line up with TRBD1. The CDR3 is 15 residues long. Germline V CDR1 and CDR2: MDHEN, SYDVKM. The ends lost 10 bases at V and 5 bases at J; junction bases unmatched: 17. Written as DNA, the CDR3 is TGTGCCACCCCCATAACAGGGGAGATCGGCAACGAGCAGTACTTC. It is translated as CATPITGEIGNEQYF.

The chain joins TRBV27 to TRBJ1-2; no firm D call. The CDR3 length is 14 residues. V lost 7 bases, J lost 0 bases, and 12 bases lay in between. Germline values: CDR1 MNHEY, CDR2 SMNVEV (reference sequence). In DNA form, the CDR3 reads TGTGCCAGCACCCCCGCGGGAGCTAACTATGGCTACACCTTC. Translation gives CASTPAGANYGYTF.

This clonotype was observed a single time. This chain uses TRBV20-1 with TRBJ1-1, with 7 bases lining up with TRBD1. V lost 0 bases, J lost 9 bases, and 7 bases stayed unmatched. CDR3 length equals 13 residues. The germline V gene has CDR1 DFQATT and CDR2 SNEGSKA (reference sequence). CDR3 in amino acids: CSARDGTAGQAFF. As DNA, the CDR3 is TGCAGTGCTAGAGATGGGACAGCGGGCCAAGCTTTCTTT.

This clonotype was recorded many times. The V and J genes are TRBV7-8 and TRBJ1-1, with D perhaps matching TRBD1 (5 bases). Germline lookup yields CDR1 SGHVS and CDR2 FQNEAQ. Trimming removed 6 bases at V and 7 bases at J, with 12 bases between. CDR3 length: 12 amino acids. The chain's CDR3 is CASRLGQGEAFF. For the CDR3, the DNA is TGTGCCAGCAGGCTAGGGCAGGGTGAAGCTTTCTTT.